Below, 29 T cell receptor beta chains from the same sample are listed, as sequenced in a study of T cell repertoires in cytomegalovirus infection. MiXCR, applied by TCRdb to the reads, yields one record per CDR3 protein. The sample comprises some 590,000 distinct CDR3 sequences, approximately 40% of which are singletons, and 40% to 60% rests with the top ten. These receptors lack a known antigen. Sequences were derived from cultured PBMCs, sampled from culture after CMV antigen stimulation. The receptor source for this set is a human donor in good health (CMV status not recorded). Some clones in this sample may be carry-over from other donors' samples.

The chain recombines TRBV11-2 with TRBJ2-2; tentatively, D is TRBD1 or TRBD2 (5 bases each). This CDR3 contains 16 residues. Germline lookup yields CDR1 SGHAT and CDR2 FQNNGV. The V end lost 5 bases, the J end lost 6 bases, and 19 bases lay between the germline ends. Here the CDR3 reads CASSPYRARGPGELFF. Written as DNA, the CDR3 is TGTGCCAGCAGCCCCTACCGGGCTCGGGGCCCCGGGGAGCTGTTTTTT. Complete variable domain (other parts from reference TRBV11-2 and TRBJ2-2): EAGVAQSPRYKIIEKRQSVAFWCNPISGHATLYWYQQILGQGPKLLIQFQNNGVVDDSQLPKDRFSAERLKGVDSTLKIQPAKLEDSAVYLCASSPYRARGPGELFFGEGSRLTVL.

The V and J genes are TRBV19 and TRBJ2-1; TRBD1 matches at 7 bases. The CDR3 totals 12 residues. Trimming removed 5 bases from V and 12 bases from J; junction bases left unmatched: 7. Germline CDR1 reads LNHDA; CDR2 reads SQIVND (reference sequence). The CDR3 DNA reads TGTGCCAGTAGTGGATACAGGGGCAGGCAGTTCTTC. Its translation is CASSGYRGRQFF.

This clonotype was detected many times. This sequence joins TRBV7-2 and TRBJ2-3; perhaps D is TRBD1 or TRBD2 (5 bases each). CDR1 is SGHTA, CDR2 FQGNSA, per germline. The CDR3 runs 14 residues. With 5 bases removed from V and 6 bases from J, the gap between germline ends came to 15 bases. Here the CDR3 reads CASSPGPPRDTQYF. CDR3 coding DNA: TGTGCCAGCAGCCCGGGACCCCCGAGGGATACGCAGTATTTT.

J is TRBJ1-6 and V is TRBV27; D may be TRBD1 (6 bases). Germline-derived CDR1 and CDR2 are MNHEY and SMNVEV (reference sequence). The length of the CDR3 is 17 residues. The V gene lost 4 bases and the J gene lost 2 bases, with 15 bases spanning the gap. DNA of the CDR3: TGTGCCAGCAGTTCTCGGACAGTACCCACCTATAATTCACCCCTCCACTTT. Translation: CASSSRTVPTYNSPLHF.

The rearrangement joins TRBV3-1 to TRBJ1-2; TRBD1 agrees at 7 bases. With 4 bases clipped from V and 8 bases from J, the junction kept 7 bases outside the gene matches. CDR1 is LGHDT and CDR2 is YNNKEL in the germline V gene (reference sequence). CDR3 length: 13 amino acids. Here the CDR3 reads CASSLTGRGGYTF. The CDR3 DNA reads TGTGCCAGCAGCCTGACAGGGCGCGGCGGCTACACCTTC.

In this sample, this clonotype turned up a few times. The chain combines TRBV12-3 or TRBV12-4 with TRBJ1-1, with D maybe TRBD1 (6 bases). The CDR3 length is 16 residues. V lost 1 base and J lost 5, with 17 bases in between. CDR3 region: CASSLDLGGAFTEAFF. CDR3 sequence (DNA): TGTGCCAGCAGTTTAGATCTAGGGGGGGCCTTTACTGAAGCTTTCTTT.

The table lists this clonotype with many counts. The CDR3 DNA is TGTGCCAGCAGCAGGGGACTAGCTGGCACAGATACGCAGTATTTT. Protein sequence: CASSRGLAGTDTQYF. The V call is TRBV6-8, the J call TRBJ2-3, with 9 bases that match TRBD2. CDR1 and CDR2 from the germline V gene are MNHGY and SAAAGT. The length of the CDR3 is 15 residues. V lost 6 bases to trimming and J lost 1 base; unmatched junction nucleotides: 5.

The chain uses TRBV11-2 and TRBJ2-5; TRBD1 is a possible D gene (6 bases). Germline loops: CDR1 SGHAT, CDR2 FQNNGV. The CDR3 extends over 15 amino acids. The V end lost 8 bases, the J end lost 5 bases, and 21 bases lay between the germline ends. CDR3 sequence: CASQGLTGNRETQYF. The CDR3, as DNA: TGTGCCAGCCAGGGGCTCACCGGGAATAGGGAGACCCAGTACTTC.

V and J are TRBV7-9 and TRBJ2-5, with 11 bases that match TRBD1. CDR1 SEHNR and CDR2 FQNEAQ come from the germline V gene (reference sequence). Losses at the gene ends were 5 bases for V and 5 bases for J; bases not matched to a gene: 19. The CDR3 has 19 residues. For the CDR3, the DNA is TGTGCCAGCAGCCTCCCCGGACCGGGACAGGGGGGTTTTGGGGAGACCCAGTACTTC. It specifies CASSLPGPGQGGFGETQYF.

The table lists this clonotype with a few counts. The CDR3: CASSVDASTDTQYF. CDR3 in DNA: TGTGCCAGCAGTGTTGACGCTAGCACAGATACGCAGTATTTT. The chain couples TRBV2 to TRBJ2-3; no clear D. The CDR3 is made up of 14 amino acids. Trimming pared 4 bases from V and 0 bases from J, leaving 8 bases between. Per germline, CDR1 SNHLY and CDR2 FYNNEI. Supplemented by reference TRBV2 and TRBJ2-3, the full variable domain reads EPEVTQTPSHQVTQMGQEVILRCVPISNHLYFYWYRQILGQKVEFLVSFYNNEISEKSEIFDDQFSVERPDGSNFTLKIRSTKLEDSAMYFCASSVDASTDTQYFGPGTRLTVL.

The chain couples TRBV7-2 to TRBJ2-3; D is uncertain. The germline CDR1 and CDR2 sequences are SGHTA and FQGNSA. Trimming removed 5 bases at V and 1 base at J, with 10 bases between. This CDR3 region has 14 residues. CDR3 DNA sequence: TGTGCCAGCAGCCAAATCGGAGGCACAGATACGCAGTATTTT. This encodes CASSQIGGTDTQYF.

This clonotype occurred a few times. The chain is built from TRBV7-7 and TRBJ2-2, with 9 bases identical to TRBD2. The CDR3 is 16 residues long. V lost 6 bases to trimming and J lost 4 bases; unmatched junction nucleotides: 9. Germline CDR1 SSHAT, CDR2 FNYEAQ (reference sequence). In DNA, the CDR3 is TGTGCCAGCAGTTCACGTAGCGGGAGCGTCACCGGGGAGCTGTTTTTT. It translates to CASSSRSGSVTGELFF.

J is TRBJ1-3 and V is TRBV19, with D possibly being TRBD1 (5 bases). The CDR3 has 14 amino acids. Trimming stripped 8 bases from V and 0 bases from J, with 11 bases between. Germline V gene data show CDR1 as LNHDA and CDR2 as SQIVND (reference sequence). CDR3 coding DNA: TGTGCCAGTGGGGGAGTTGCCTCTGGAAACACCATATATTTT. Translated: CASGGVASGNTIYF.

In this sample, this clonotype turned up once. The junction shows a germline mismatch at one end, possibly a read error. V usage is TRBV6-6 and J usage is TRBJ1-4; possibly TRBD1 for D (5 bases). CDR1 and CDR2 from the germline V gene are MNHNY and SVGAGI (reference sequence). The CDR3 has 14 residues. In nucleotides, the CDR3 is TGTGCCAGCAGTTACCAGGGAACTCATGAAAAACTGTTTTTT. Amino acids: CASSYQGTHEKLFF.

The V and J genes are TRBV7-8 and TRBJ1-1; a weak D match, TRBD1 (5 bases). Trimming stripped 1 base from V and 3 bases from J, with 9 bases between. The CDR3 runs 14 residues. Germline CDR1 SGHVS, CDR2 FQNEAQ. Here the CDR3 DNA reads TGTGCCAGCAGCTTAGGGGGCATATACACTGAAGCTTTCTTT. Its translation: CASSLGGIYTEAFF.

A few counts support this clonotype. The V gene is TRBV7-2, the J gene TRBJ2-7; 8 positions agree with TRBD1. CDR1 is SGHTA and CDR2 is FQGNSA in the germline V gene. This CDR3 contains 14 residues. Unmatched junction bases numbered 3, after V lost 4 bases and J lost 1 base. The CDR3 reads CASSSGGYSYEQYF. The DNA of the CDR3 is TGTGCCAGCAGCTCAGGGGGCTATTCCTACGAGCAGTACTTC. Full variable domain (remainder filled in from reference TRBV7-2 and TRBJ2-7): GAGVSQSPSNKVTEKGKDVELRCDPISGHTALYWYRQSLGQGLEFLIYFQGNSAPDKSGLPSDRFSAERTGGSVSTLTIQRTQQEDSAVYLCASSSGGYSYEQYFGPGTRLTVT.

This clonotype has more than one count but fewer than ten. The V gene is TRBV7-6, the J gene TRBJ2-2; TRBD1 agrees at 7 bases. Looked up from germline, CDR1 is SGHVS and CDR2 is FNYEAQ. This CDR3 comprises 16 residues. J lost 7 bases, V lost 5 bases, and 13 bases had no gene match. CDR3 coding DNA: TGTGCCAGCAGCGTTCCGGGACAGCAAACCGGCGGGGAGCTGTTTTTT. It translates to CASSVPGQQTGGELFF.

This clonotype was recorded a few times. The chain uses TRBV7-8 and TRBJ2-3; the D gene is possibly TRBD2 (5 bases). Germline CDR1 and CDR2: SGHVS and FQNEAQ. CDR3 length equals 16 residues. V lost 5 bases and J lost 4, with 19 bases in between. The CDR3 loop reads CASSPAYGSWSDTQYF. In DNA, the CDR3 is TGTGCCAGCAGCCCCGCTTATGGGAGTTGGTCAGATACGCAGTATTTT.

The CDR3 DNA reads as TGTGCCAGCACTTGGAACAATGAGCAGTTCTTC. Its protein product is CASTWNNEQFF. The rearrangement joins TRBV25-1 to TRBJ2-1, with no clear D. The ends were cut back, 7 bases at V and 5 bases at J, with 6 bases in the middle. The germline V gene encodes CDR1 MGHDK and CDR2 SYGVNS. The CDR3 runs 11 residues.

The chain combines TRBV11-2 with TRBJ1-1, with 7 bases identical to TRBD1. Unmatched junction bases numbered 8, after V lost 5 bases and J lost 5 bases. CDR3 size: 14 residues. Germline V gene lookup returns CDR1 SGHAT and CDR2 FQNNGV. The CDR3 here is CASSASTGETEAFF. CDR3 bases: TGTGCCAGCAGCGCGAGCACAGGGGAAACTGAAGCTTTCTTT.

This sequence joins TRBV15 and TRBJ1-6; no definite D call. The V end was cut by 0 bases, the J end by 10 bases, with 10 bases between. This CDR3 spans 14 amino acids. CDR1 and CDR2 (germline): LNHNV, YYDKDF (reference sequence). The CDR3 loop is CATSRDPGNSPLHF. In DNA, the CDR3 is TGTGCCACCAGCAGAGATCCGGGCAACTCACCCCTCCACTTT.

V gene TRBV6-8 combines with J gene TRBJ2-5; a possible D gene is TRBD2 (6 bases). The CDR3 spans 14 residues. V dropped 5 bases and J dropped 5 bases, with 15 bases sitting between them. CDR1 and CDR2 from the germline V gene are MNHGY and SAAAGT. The CDR3 DNA sequence: TGTGCCAGCAGTGTGGACCCGGAGGGGGAGACCCAGTACTTC. Protein product: CASSVDPEGETQYF.

This clonotype was seen more than once but under ten times. The chain has TRBV7-2 and TRBJ2-3, with D uncertain. The germline gives CDR1 SGHTA, CDR2 FQGNSA. V was trimmed by 2 bases and J by 4 bases, leaving 10 bases between them. The CDR3 sequence is 14 residues long. The CDR3 DNA follows: TGTGCCAGCAGCTTAATTTCGCCGGCAGATACGCAGTATTTT. Amino acids: CASSLISPADTQYF. The entire variable domain, with the rest obtained from reference TRBV7-2 and TRBJ2-3, is as follows: GAGVSQSPSNKVTEKGKDVELRCDPISGHTALYWYRQSLGQGLEFLIYFQGNSAPDKSGLPSDRFSAERTGGSVSTLTIQRTQQEDSAVYLCASSLISPADTQYFGPGTRLTVL.

The chain employs TRBV20-1 and TRBJ2-3; TRBD2 matches at 11 bases. This CDR3 has 15 amino acids. In germline, CDR1 is DFQATT, CDR2 SNEGSKA (reference sequence). V lost 5 bases to trimming and J lost 4 bases; unmatched junction nucleotides: 8. DNA for the CDR3: TGCAGTGCTGCTAAACTAGCGGGAGTATCAGATACGCAGTATTTT. Residues: CSAAKLAGVSDTQYF.

Only a few counts were recorded for this clonotype. V and J are TRBV7-2 and TRBJ2-5; 7 bases match TRBD2. The ends lost 5 bases at V and 4 bases at J; junction bases unmatched: 10. This CDR3 is 15 amino acids long. CDR1 SGHTA and CDR2 FQGNSA come from the germline V gene. The CDR3 protein is CASSPRTRRIETQYF. Written as DNA, the CDR3 is TGTGCCAGCAGCCCGAGGACTAGGCGGATAGAGACCCAGTACTTC.

The chain is built from TRBV18 and TRBJ2-3, with 11 bases matching TRBD2. With 2 bases clipped from V and 3 bases from J, the junction kept 1 base outside the gene matches. Germline loops: CDR1 KGHSH, CDR2 LQKENI. This CDR3 has 15 residues. CDR3 coding DNA: TGTGCCAGCTCACCAAGACTAGCGGGGACAGATACGCAGTATTTT. This translates into CASSPRLAGTDTQYF.

V usage is TRBV6-6 and J usage is TRBJ2-5, with a possible D match to TRBD1 (5 bases). The CDR3 has 14 amino acids. The germline V and J ends were trimmed by 4 bases and 7 bases, with 16 bases remaining between them. CDR1 is MNHNY and CDR2 is SVGAGI in the germline V gene (reference sequence). CDR3 residues: CASSFNRLPGTQYF. The DNA for the CDR3 is TGTGCCAGCAGTTTCAACAGGCTACCAGGGACCCAGTACTTC.

This chain connects TRBV11-3 to TRBJ2-1; 9 bases match TRBD1. Trimming removed 5 bases from V and 10 bases from J; junction bases left unmatched: 6. CDR3 length equals 13 residues. Looked up from germline, CDR1 is SGHNT and CDR2 is YENEEA. CDR3 sequence: CASSRSDRGEQFF. DNA for the CDR3: TGTGCCAGCAGCCGCTCCGACAGGGGGGAGCAGTTCTTC.

The V and J genes are TRBV2 and TRBJ2-2, with 8 positions matching TRBD2. The junction had 12 bases not matched to a gene; V was cut back by 6 bases and J by 6 bases. CDR3 length: 16 residues. Germline CDR1 reads SNHLY; CDR2 reads FYNNEI. CDR3 nucleotides: TGTGCCAGCAGCCCGAGCCGGGAGGGCCGGGCCGGGGAGCTGTTTTTT. Its protein product is CASSPSREGRAGELFF.